This TCR beta chain was identified during a study of blood T cell repertoires in COVID-19. Looking at the study overall: Donors in the United States, Italy and Spain gave samples during acute or convalescent COVID-19. Sources were T cells, B-cell-depleted T cells, or PBMCs; the material itself was cDNA or gDNA.

Trimming cost V 4 bases and J 0 bases, with 13 bases left between them. The CDR3 covers 16 residues. CDR1 and CDR2 (germline): SGHRS, YFSETQ. Some clones are missing from TCRdb's copy, which holds only in-frame ones; the method was immunoSEQ multiplex PCR. The data hold a few hundred thousand clones, with roughly 85% observed a single time. The receptor was isolated from a human donor in a cohort sampled during active COVID-19. The V gene is TRBV5-1, the J gene TRBJ1-4; tentative D call: TRBD1 (6 bases). The sample comprised peripheral blood. The CDR3 sequence: CASSRGQSATNEKLFF. The CDR3 coding sequence is TGCGCCAGCAGCCGCGGACAGTCGGCAACTAATGAAAAACTGTTTTTT.